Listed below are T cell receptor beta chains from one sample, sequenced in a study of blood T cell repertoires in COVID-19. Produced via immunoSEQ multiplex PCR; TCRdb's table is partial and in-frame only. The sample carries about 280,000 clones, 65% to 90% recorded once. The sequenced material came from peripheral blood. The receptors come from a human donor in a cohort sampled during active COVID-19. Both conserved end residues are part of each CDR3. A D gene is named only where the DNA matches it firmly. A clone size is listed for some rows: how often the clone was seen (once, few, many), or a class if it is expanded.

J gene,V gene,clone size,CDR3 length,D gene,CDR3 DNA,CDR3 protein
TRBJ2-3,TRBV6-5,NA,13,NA,TGTGCCAGCGTTCGCCGGGTTCCCGATACGCAGTATTTT,CASVRRVPDTQYF
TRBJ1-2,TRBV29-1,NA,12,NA,TGCAGCGTCCAGGGTGGGGGGTATGGCTACACCTTC,CSVQGGGYGYTF
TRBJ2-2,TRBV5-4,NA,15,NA,TGTGCCAGCAGCTCCGGCCGGGATAGCACCGGGGAGCTGTTTTTT,CASSSGRDSTGELFF
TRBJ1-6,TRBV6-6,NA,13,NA,TGTGCCAGCAGCGGGACTAGTAATTCACCCCTCCACTTT,CASSGTSNSPLHF
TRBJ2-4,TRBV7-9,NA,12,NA,TGTGCCAGCAGCTCAAATGGGCACATTCAGTACTTC,CASSSNGHIQYF
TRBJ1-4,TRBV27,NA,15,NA,TGTGCCAGCACTTACAGGTGGTCAACTAATGAAAAACTGTTTTTT,CASTYRWSTNEKLFF
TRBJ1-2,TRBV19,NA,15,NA,TGTGTCTCTGCCGGGACCTATTCGGGGGGATACGGCTACACCTTC,CVSAGTYSGGYGYTF
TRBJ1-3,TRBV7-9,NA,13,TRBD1,TGTGCCGCAGGGAACAGGGGGACGAACACCATATATTTT,CAAGNRGTNTIYF
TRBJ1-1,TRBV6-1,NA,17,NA,TGTGCCAGCAGTGAAGCGATAAGCAGGTCCGGTTTCACTGAAGCTTTCTTT,CASSEAISRSGFTEAFF
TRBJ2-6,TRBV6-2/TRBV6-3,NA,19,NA,TGTGCCAGCAGTTACGTACACCCGACGGGAGTGTCTGGGGCCAACGTCCTGACTTTC,CASSYVHPTGVSGANVLTF
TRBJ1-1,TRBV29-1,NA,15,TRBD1,TGCAGCGTTGTCCTCCCAGGGGGAGGAGGGTCTGAAGCTTTCTTT,CSVVLPGGGGSEAFF
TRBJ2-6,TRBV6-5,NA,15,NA,TGTGCCAGTTTAAGTCGGAGCTCTGGGGCCAACGTCCTGACTTTC,CASLSRSSGANVLTF
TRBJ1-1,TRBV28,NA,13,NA,TGTGCCAGCAGTTTCATCGGGTACACTGAAGCTTTCTTT,CASSFIGYTEAFF
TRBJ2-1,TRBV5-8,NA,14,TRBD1,TGTGCCAGCAGCTGGGGACCGACCGGGACAGAGTTTTTCTTC,CASSWGPTGTEFFF
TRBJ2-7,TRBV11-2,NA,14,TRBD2,TGTGCCAGCAGCCGCGGGAGGGGAACCTACGAGCAGTACTTC,CASSRGRGTYEQYF
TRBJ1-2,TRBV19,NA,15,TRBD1,TGTGCCAGTAGTAACCCCGCCCGGACAGGATATGGCTACACCTTC,CASSNPARTGYGYTF
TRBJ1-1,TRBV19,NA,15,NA,TGTGCCAGTACTCCGGGTTGGGGAAGGGGCACTGAAGCTTTCTTT,CASTPGWGRGTEAFF
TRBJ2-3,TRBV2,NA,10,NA,TGTGCCAGCAGTCCTGATACGCAGTATTTT,CASSPDTQYF
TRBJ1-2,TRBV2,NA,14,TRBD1,TGTGCCAGCAGTGATCGCAGGGGGCGCGATGGCTACACCTTC,CASSDRRGRDGYTF
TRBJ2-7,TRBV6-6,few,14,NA,TGTGCCAGCAGTGGAACAGGGACTACTTACGAGCAGTACTTC,CASSGTGTTYEQYF
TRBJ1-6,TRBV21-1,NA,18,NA,TGTGCCAGCAGCAAGGGCGAGGGACAGCACTCCTATAATTCACCCCTCCACTTT,CASSKGEGQHSYNSPLHF
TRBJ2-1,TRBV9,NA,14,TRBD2,TGTGCCAGCAGCGTTTCACTAGCGGGAGCTGAGCAGTTCTTC,CASSVSLAGAEQFF